One and the same sample provided the 10 T cell receptor beta chains below, sequenced in a study of blood T cell repertoires in COVID-19. TCRdb's table, derived via immunoSEQ multiplex PCR, lists solely in-frame clones and lacks some. The data contain fewer than 250,000 clones, about 84% of them seen just once; the ten biggest clones take up approximately 5.5%. The sample taken for sequencing was peripheral blood. These receptors were taken from an elderly woman with COVID-19, enrolled during active disease.

This clone has a single count. The J gene is TRBJ2-7, the V gene TRBV6-2 or TRBV6-3; 8 bases agree with TRBD2. The CDR3 loop spans 15 amino acids. The germline V gene has CDR1 MNHEY and CDR2 SVGEGT. V shed 2 bases and J 2 bases; nucleotides not matched to a gene: 5. The CDR3, as DNA: TGTGCCAGCAGTTACCCCGCGGGGGGCACCTACGAGCAGTACTTC. Encoded protein: CASSYPAGGTYEQYF.

This sequence joins TRBV28 and TRBJ2-2; 9 bases align to TRBD1. The CDR3 is 15 residues long. From germline, CDR1 is MDHEN and CDR2 SYDVKM. With V trimmed by 7 bases and J by 7 bases, 10 bases remained unmatched. The CDR3 spells CASTQGGQGIGELFF. The CDR3 nucleotides read TGTGCCAGCACTCAGGGGGGACAGGGCATCGGGGAGCTGTTTTTT.

This chain uses TRBV19 with TRBJ2-5; 8 bases align to TRBD2. V was clipped by 2 bases and J by 5 bases; unmatched bases: 4. Germline lookup yields CDR1 LNHDA and CDR2 SQIVND (reference sequence). This CDR3 is 14 amino acids long. This CDR3 is CASSITGGPETQYF. CDR3 nucleotide sequence: TGTGCCAGTAGTATAACGGGGGGGCCGGAGACCCAGTACTTC.

The chain links TRBV19 to TRBJ2-6; maybe TRBD1 (6 bases). The germline V gene has CDR1 LNHDA and CDR2 SQIVND (reference sequence). The ends were cut back, 6 bases at V and 1 base at J, with 10 bases in the middle. The CDR3 extends over 15 amino acids. The CDR3 DNA reads TGTGCCAGTAGACCAGGGGAGTCTGGGGCCAACGTCCTGACTTTC. Its translation is CASRPGESGANVLTF.

V is TRBV5-1 and J is TRBJ2-2, with D possibly matching TRBD1 (6 bases). Germline CDR1 reads SGHRS; CDR2 reads YFSETQ. This CDR3 comprises 12 residues. V was cut by 6 bases and J by 6 bases, with 9 bases left in between. This CDR3 reads CASNRVAGELFF. The CDR3, as DNA: TGCGCCAGCAACAGGGTTGCCGGGGAGCTGTTTTTT.

The chain links TRBV10-3 to TRBJ1-1; D possibly corresponds to TRBD1 (6 bases). CDR3 length: 14 residues. V gave up 6 bases and J gave up 4 bases, with 15 bases separating them. From germline, CDR1 is ENHRY and CDR2 SYGVKD. As DNA, the CDR3 is TGTGCCATCAGAGAACAGGGCGTAGGCACTGAAGCTTTCTTT. It encodes CAIREQGVGTEAFF.

As concerns this clone: The junction does not match germline at one end; this may be a read error. V gene TRBV7-7 combines with J gene TRBJ2-2; tentatively, D is TRBD1 (6 bases). The CDR3 runs 15 residues. Germline assignment: CDR1 SSHAT and CDR2 FNYEAQ (reference sequence). The chain's CDR3 is CASSLAQGNTGELFF. CDR3 nucleotide sequence: TGTGCTAGCAGCTTGGCACAGGGAAACACCGGGGAGCTGTTTTTT.

The rearrangement links TRBV4-1 to TRBJ2-7, with 12 bases matching TRBD2. V was clipped by 0 bases and J by 0 bases; unmatched bases: 12. This CDR3 region has 20 residues. The V gene's germline CDR1 is MGHRA and CDR2 YSYEKL. DNA for the CDR3: TGCGCCAGCAGCCAAGATATGCCGAGACTAGCGGGGGCTATCTCCTACGAGCAGTACTTC. This codes for CASSQDMPRLAGAISYEQYF.

Only a few counts were recorded for this clone. CDR3 in DNA: TGTGCCAGCAGCTTAGCGCCAGGGGCGGCCTACGAGCAGTACGTC. Its protein is CASSLAPGAAYEQYV. J is TRBJ2-7 and V is TRBV7-2; weak D call: TRBD1 (6 bases). Trimming removed 0 bases at V and 2 bases at J, with 11 bases between. This CDR3 spans 15 amino acids. In germline, CDR1 is SGHTA, CDR2 FQGNSA.

The CDR3 loop reads CASSPINRAGTEAFF. The DNA of the CDR3 is TGTGCCAGCAGCCCGATTAACAGGGCTGGCACTGAAGCTTTCTTT. The V and J genes are TRBV6-2 or TRBV6-3 and TRBJ1-1, with a possible D match to TRBD1 (6 bases). CDR1 is MNHEY and CDR2 is SVGEGT in the germline V gene. The CDR3 consists of 15 residues. Trimming pared 6 bases from V and 4 bases from J, leaving 18 bases between.